The rows below give T cell receptor beta chains drawn from one sample of a study of blood T cell repertoires in COVID-19. Profiled with immunoSEQ multiplex PCR; TCRdb holds only in-frame clones, not every one. Of some 150,000 clones listed, 70% to 90% were seen once; the top ten hold 2% to 3%. The specimen sequenced was peripheral blood. The receptor source for this set is a human donor with acute or convalescent COVID-19. The donor label of this sample is uncertain. The CDR3 runs from the conserved cysteine through the conserved F or W. Each record gives: clone size, D gene, V gene, J gene, CDR3 protein, CDR3 DNA. The D gene is left open where the match is weak. Clone size is not always given. Where it is, it says once, few, many or a class for expanded clones.

NA,TRBD2,TRBV3-1/TRBV3-2,TRBJ2-1,CASSPRTSGVTEQFF,TGTGCCAGCAGCCCACGGACTAGCGGGGTTACTGAGCAGTTCTTC
NA,TRBD1,TRBV28,TRBJ1-5,CASSATGVNQPQHF,TGTGCCAGCAGTGCGACAGGGGTAAATCAGCCCCAGCATTTT
NA,NA,TRBV29-1,TRBJ1-2,CSVSRAYGYTF,TGCAGCGTTAGCAGGGCCTATGGCTACACCTTC
NA,NA,TRBV11-2,TRBJ1-2,CASSPGGSYGYTF,TGTGCCAGCAGCCCGGGGGGGAGCTATGGCTACACCTTC
few,NA,TRBV6-5,TRBJ1-1,CASSISGIAEAFF,TGTGCCAGCAGTATCTCGGGTATTGCTGAAGCTTTCTTT
NA,TRBD2,TRBV27,TRBJ2-3,CASRDLAGWADTQYF,TGTGCCAGCAGAGACTTAGCGGGATGGGCAGATACGCAGTATTTT
NA,NA,TRBV6-5,TRBJ1-3,CASSYSGGEGNTIYF,TGTGCCAGCAGTTACTCAGGGGGGGAAGGAAACACCATATATTTT
once,TRBD2,TRBV27,TRBJ2-3,CARSPQELLLAGGPTDTQYF,TGTGCCAGATCTCCCCAAGAACTTCTATTGGCGGGAGGACCCACAGATACGCAGTATTTT
NA,NA,TRBV21-1,TRBJ2-1,CASSKGAGAPYNEQFF,TGTGCCAGCAGCAAAGGGGCGGGAGCCCCCTACAATGAGCAGTTCTTC
NA,NA,TRBV28,TRBJ2-7,CASSLRVTSYEQYF,TGTGCCAGCAGTTTGAGGGTTACCTCCTACGAGCAGTACTTC
NA,TRBD1,TRBV5-4,TRBJ2-7,CASSHPGTGKEYNPYEQYF,TGTGCCAGCAGCCACCCCGGGACAGGGAAGGAGTATAACCCCTACGAGCAGTACTTC
NA,TRBD1,TRBV11-3,TRBJ2-2,CASSTRTGDTGELFF,TGTGCCAGCAGCACCAGGACAGGGGATACCGGGGAGCTGTTTTTT
NA,TRBD2,TRBV6-2/TRBV6-3,TRBJ2-1,CASSPLAPSSYNEQFF,TGTGCCAGCAGCCCACTAGCGCCGAGCTCCTACAATGAGCAGTTCTTC
NA,NA,TRBV4-3,TRBJ2-5,CASSQEFQAVTSETQYF,TGCGCCAGCAGCCAAGAGTTTCAAGCGGTCACTTCGGAGACCCAGTACTTC
once,NA,TRBV5-1,TRBJ2-7,CASSLQGRIHEQYF,TGCGCCAGCAGCTTGCAGGGCCGCATCCACGAGCAGTACTTC
once,TRBD2,TRBV28,TRBJ2-1,CASSSGLAGVSYNEQFF,TGTGCCAGCAGTTCCGGACTAGCGGGGGTCTCCTACAATGAGCAGTTCTTC